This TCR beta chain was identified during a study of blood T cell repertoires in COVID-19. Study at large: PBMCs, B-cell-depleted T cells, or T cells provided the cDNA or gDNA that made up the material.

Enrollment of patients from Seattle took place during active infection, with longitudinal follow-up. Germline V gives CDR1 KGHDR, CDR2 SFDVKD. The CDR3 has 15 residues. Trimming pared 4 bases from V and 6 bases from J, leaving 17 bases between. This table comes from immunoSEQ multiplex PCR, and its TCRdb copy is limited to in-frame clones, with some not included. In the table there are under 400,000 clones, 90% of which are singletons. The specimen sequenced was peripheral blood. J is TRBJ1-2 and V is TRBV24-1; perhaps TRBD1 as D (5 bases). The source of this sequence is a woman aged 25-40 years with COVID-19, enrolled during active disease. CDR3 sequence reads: CATSDPGRTSDGYTF. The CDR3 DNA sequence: TGTGCCACCAGTGACCCCGGGAGGACATCGGATGGCTACACCTTC.